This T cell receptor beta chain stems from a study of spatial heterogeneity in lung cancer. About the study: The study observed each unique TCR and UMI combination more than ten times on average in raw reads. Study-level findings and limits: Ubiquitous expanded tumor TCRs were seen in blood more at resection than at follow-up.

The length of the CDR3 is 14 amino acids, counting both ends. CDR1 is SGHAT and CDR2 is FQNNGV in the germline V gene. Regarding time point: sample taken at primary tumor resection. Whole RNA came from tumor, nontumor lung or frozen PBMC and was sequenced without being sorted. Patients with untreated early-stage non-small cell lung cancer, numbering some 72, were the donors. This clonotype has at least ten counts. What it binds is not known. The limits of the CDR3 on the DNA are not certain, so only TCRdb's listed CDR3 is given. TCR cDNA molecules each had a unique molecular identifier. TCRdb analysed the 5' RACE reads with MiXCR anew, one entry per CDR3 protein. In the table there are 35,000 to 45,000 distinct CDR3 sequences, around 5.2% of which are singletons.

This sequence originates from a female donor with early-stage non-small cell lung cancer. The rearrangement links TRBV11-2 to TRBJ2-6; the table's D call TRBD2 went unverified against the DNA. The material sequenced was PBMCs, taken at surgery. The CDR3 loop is CASSSVAGGSPRTF.